Included here is one TCR beta chain sequence, with context. This sample was included in a study of blood T cell repertoires in COVID-19. Study-level information: Italy, Spain and the United States were the sources of the convalescent and acute COVID-19 samples. PBMCs, B-cell-depleted T cells, or T cells were the source of the cDNA or gDNA that made up the material.

Original analysis: Amplifying reference gene primers gave estimates of nucleated cell counts. Sequencing was performed with immunoSEQ multiplex PCR; in TCRdb, only in-frame clones are kept and a portion is missing. V and J calls and clone size are given by that table; D and trimming were obtained from the DNA. The table records fewer than 250,000 clones, 89% of them present only once. From germline, CDR1 is MDHEN and CDR2 SYDVKM. This CDR3 has 16 amino acids. Deletions cut 5 bases from V and 5 bases from J, with 18 bases between. The sequenced sample was peripheral blood. This receptor was identified in a woman in her 40s with acute or convalescent COVID-19. The chain is built from TRBV28 and TRBJ1-4; possibly TRBD1 for D (6 bases). CDR3 in DNA: TGTGCCAGCAGTATCCCCCCTTCAGGGACAAATGAAAAACTGTTTTTT. Its protein product is CASSIPPSGTNEKLFF.